The next 21 T cell receptor beta chains were all read from a single sample in a study of blood T cell repertoires in COVID-19. Sequencing was performed with immunoSEQ multiplex PCR; in TCRdb, only in-frame clones are kept and a portion is missing. In the table there are some 240,000 clones, 75% to 85% of which are singletons. Sequenced input: peripheral blood. The receptors shown here come from an older woman with active or convalescent COVID-19.

A single count supports this clone. The rearrangement uses TRBV29-1 and TRBJ1-1, with D possibly TRBD1 on 6 matching bases. The CDR3 extends over 13 amino acids. Trimming stripped 6 bases from V and 0 bases from J, with 11 bases between. Germline-derived CDR1 and CDR2 are SQVTM and ANQGSEA. The CDR3 reads CSVRRGVNTEAFF. CDR3 sequence (DNA): TGCAGCGTCCGCAGGGGAGTGAACACTGAAGCTTTCTTT.

The J gene is TRBJ2-7, the V gene TRBV28; 10 bases agree with TRBD2. With 8 bases clipped from V and 5 bases from J, the junction kept 12 bases outside the gene matches. The CDR3 has 15 residues. Germline V gene sequence: CDR1 MDHEN, CDR2 SYDVKM. The CDR3 coding sequence is TGTGCCAGCGGGCTAGCGGGGGAGGGGGGGCACGAGCAGTACTTC. Translated, it gives CASGLAGEGGHEQYF.

Only a few counts were recorded for this clone. V is TRBV7-9 and J is TRBJ2-5; 10 bases line up with TRBD1. The trim removed 4 bases at V and 4 bases at J, leaving 3 bases unmatched. The CDR3 has 14 residues. Per germline, CDR1 SEHNR and CDR2 FQNEAQ (reference sequence). CDR3 sequence (DNA): TGTGCCAGCAGCTCCAGGACAGGGGGAGAGACCCAGTACTTC. It yields the protein CASSSRTGGETQYF.

V usage is TRBV11-2 and J usage is TRBJ2-3; TRBD2 might be the D (6 bases). The CDR3 is 14 amino acids. V was shortened by 5 bases and J by 7 bases, with 16 bases between the two germline ends. Germline CDR1 SGHAT, CDR2 FQNNGV. The CDR3 coding sequence is TGTGCCAGCAGCCGGACTACCGCCTTGAATACGCAGTATTTT. This sequence encodes CASSRTTALNTQYF. Using reference TRBV11-2 and TRBJ2-3 for the parts outside the CDR3, the full variable domain is EAGVAQSPRYKIIEKRQSVAFWCNPISGHATLYWYQQILGQGPKLLIQFQNNGVVDDSQLPKDRFSAERLKGVDSTLKIQPAKLEDSAVYLCASSRTTALNTQYFGPGTRLTVL.

This chain joins TRBV2 and TRBJ2-4; 9 bases agree with TRBD2. The CDR3 contains 15 residues. Looked up from germline, CDR1 is SNHLY and CDR2 is FYNNEI. V shed 8 bases and J 9 bases; nucleotides not matched to a gene: 14. The CDR3 sequence: CASGRARGGSVIQYF. The CDR3 DNA is TGTGCCAGCGGCCGTGCGCGGGGGGGCTCTGTCATTCAGTACTTC.

The rearrangement uses TRBV7-8 and TRBJ2-7, with 10 bases fitting TRBD2. Per the germline V gene, CDR1 is SGHVS and CDR2 is FQNEAQ. V dropped 1 base and J dropped 6; count of bases not matched to a gene: 6. The CDR3 spans 15 residues. CDR3 DNA: TGTGCCAGCAGCTTAGGTTTTGGGACTAGCGCCGAGCAGTACTTC. Protein sequence: CASSLGFGTSAEQYF.

The chain joins TRBV19 to TRBJ2-5, with a weak D call TRBD1 (5 bases). V lost 4 bases to trimming and J lost 4 bases, with 10 bases between them. There are 13 residues in the CDR3. Per the germline V gene, CDR1 is LNHDA and CDR2 is SQIVND (reference sequence). This CDR3 reads CASSSDSVETQYF. CDR3 DNA sequence: TGTGCCAGTAGTAGTGACAGTGTAGAGACCCAGTACTTC.

The V gene is TRBV5-6, the J gene TRBJ2-1; TRBD2 agrees at 8 bases. The CDR3 consists of 16 residues. CDR1 is SGHDT and CDR2 is YYEEEE in the germline V gene. The trim removed 4 bases at V and 4 bases at J, leaving 10 bases unmatched. The CDR3 DNA reads TGTGCCAGCAGCCCAGGTGGAGCGGGGGTTTACAATGAGCAGTTCTTC. This sequence encodes CASSPGGAGVYNEQFF. The whole variable domain, remainder taken from reference TRBV5-6 and TRBJ2-1, is DAGVTQSPTHLIKTRGQQVTLRCSPKSGHDTVSWYQQALGQGPQFIFQYYEEEERQRGNFPDRFSGHQFPNYSSELNVNALLLGDSALYLCASSPGGAGVYNEQFFGPGTRLTVL.

There are many counts of this clone. The chain joins TRBV6-2 or TRBV6-3 to TRBJ2-1; 10 bases match TRBD2. The CDR3 contains 16 residues. The trim removed 6 bases at V and 0 bases at J, leaving 5 bases unmatched. Looked up from germline, CDR1 is MNHEY and CDR2 is SVGEGT. The CDR3 DNA sequence: TGTGCCAGCAGCTCTATAGCGGGGGGCTCCTACAATGAGCAGTTCTTC. As protein: CASSSIAGGSYNEQFF.

V gene TRBV6-2 or TRBV6-3 combines with J gene TRBJ1-1; the match to TRBD1 covers 7 bases. With V trimmed by 4 bases and J by 0 bases, 8 bases remained unmatched. Germline CDR1 reads MNHEY; CDR2 reads SVGEGT. The CDR3 loop spans 16 amino acids. The CDR3 nucleotides read TGTGCCAGCAGTTCCCGGACAGGAACCATGAACACTGAAGCTTTCTTT. This gives the protein CASSSRTGTMNTEAFF.

This clone was observed many times. This chain links TRBV6-5 with TRBJ1-1; 8 positions agree with TRBD1. V dropped 7 bases and J dropped 4; count of bases not matched to a gene: 8. CDR3 size: 14 residues. CDR1 and CDR2 from the germline V gene are MNHEY and SVGAGI. The CDR3 sequence is CASKGRGQGTEAFF. CDR3 coding DNA: TGTGCCAGCAAGGGCAGGGGGCAGGGCACTGAAGCTTTCTTT.

The table lists this clone with a few counts. The V and J genes are TRBV7-2 and TRBJ1-1, with D unclear. The CDR3 sequence is 11 residues long. V was shortened by 6 bases and J by 7 bases, with 9 bases between the two germline ends. Germline V gives CDR1 SGHTA, CDR2 FQGNSA. CDR3 sequence: CASSPVLEAFF. The CDR3 nucleotides read TGTGCCAGCAGTCCCGTACTTGAAGCTTTCTTT.

The chain couples TRBV10-3 to TRBJ2-1; no reliable D call. The V gene's germline CDR1 is ENHRY and CDR2 SYGVKD. Trimming shortened V by 0 bases and J by 0 bases, and 9 bases separated the two germline ends. The CDR3 runs to 16 residues. CDR3 sequence: CAISESIWSSYNEQFF. The DNA of the CDR3 is TGTGCCATCAGTGAGTCGATATGGAGCTCCTACAATGAGCAGTTCTTC.

The rearrangement joins TRBV5-1 to TRBJ1-1; possibly TRBD1 for D (6 bases). With 4 bases removed from V and 0 bases from J, the gap between germline ends came to 31 bases. This CDR3 region has 21 residues. Per germline, CDR1 SGHRS and CDR2 YFSETQ. CDR3 sequence (DNA): TGCGCCAGCAGCCCCCCTTTTCCGATGGCGCGCAGGGGAACTCTGAACACTGAAGCTTTCTTT. This translates into CASSPPFPMARRGTLNTEAFF.

This chain joins TRBV10-3 and TRBJ2-1, with 8 bases aligning to TRBD2. Germline V gene sequence: CDR1 ENHRY, CDR2 SYGVKD. Losses at the gene ends were 0 bases for V and 11 bases for J; bases not matched to a gene: 6. This CDR3 spans 14 amino acids. The CDR3 DNA is TGTGCCATCAGTGAGTCGAATCGCGGGGGGAAGCAGTTCTTC. The encoded protein is CAISESNRGGKQFF.

This chain connects TRBV4-1 to TRBJ1-1, with 7 bases matching TRBD1. CDR3 length: 17 amino acids. CDR1 and CDR2 (germline): MGHRA, YSYEKL. The V and J ends lost 2 bases and 1 base, in that order; junction bases with no gene match: 10. This chain's CDR3 is CASSQTTTGRRNTEAFF. DNA for the CDR3: TGCGCCAGCAGCCAAACTACGACAGGGCGGAGGAACACTGAAGCTTTCTTT.

This sequence joins TRBV18 and TRBJ1-2; 8 bases line up with TRBD1. This CDR3 is built from 13 residues. J gave up 4 bases and V 5 bases, and 3 bases lay outside the gene matches. CDR1 is KGHSH and CDR2 is LQKENI in the germline V gene. The CDR3 coding sequence is TGTGCCAGCTCAGCGGACAGGGCCTATGGCTACACCTTC. It encodes CASSADRAYGYTF.

The chain joins TRBV5-6 to TRBJ2-3; 12 bases match TRBD2. J gave up 2 bases and V 2 bases, and 12 bases lay outside the gene matches. Per the germline V gene, CDR1 is SGHDT and CDR2 is YYEEEE. The CDR3 spans 19 residues. CDR3 sequence: CASSFPLAGGRGNTDTQYF. The CDR3 bases are TGTGCCAGCAGCTTCCCCCTAGCGGGGGGGCGGGGAAACACAGATACGCAGTATTTT.

The CDR3 DNA reads TGTGCCAGTAAGAACAGCCCTCAAACTAATGAAAAACTGTTTTTT. Translated: CASKNSPQTNEKLFF. The rearrangement joins TRBV19 to TRBJ1-4, with unresolved D. The CDR3 runs to 15 residues. CDR1 and CDR2 from the germline V gene are LNHDA and SQIVND (reference sequence). The V end was cut by 7 bases, the J end by 1 base, with 13 bases between.

The chain employs TRBV19 and TRBJ1-6; D is unresolved. CDR1 LNHDA and CDR2 SQIVND come from the germline V gene (reference sequence). V lost 4 bases and J lost 12, with 19 bases in between. CDR3 length equals 15 residues. CDR3 nucleotide sequence: TGTGCCAGTAGTAGTACTTCGGGGAAGGTGGTACCCCTCCACTTT. It specifies CASSSTSGKVVPLHF.

This clone was observed a handful of times. The J gene is TRBJ1-2, the V gene TRBV2; no clear D. CDR3 length: 16 residues. V lost 4 bases, J lost 1 base, and 16 bases lay in between. Germline assignment: CDR1 SNHLY and CDR2 FYNNEI. Here the CDR3 reads CASSVGRSRRNYGYTF. Here the CDR3 DNA reads TGTGCCAGCAGTGTCGGCCGATCTAGACGTAACTATGGCTACACCTTC.